This T cell receptor beta chain derives from a study of blood T cell repertoires in COVID-19. This clone was counted a few times. The method was immunoSEQ multiplex PCR; TCRdb's version includes in-frame clones alone and lacks a portion of them. The sample contains tens of thousands of clones, about nine tenths of which appear only once. Per the germline V gene, CDR1 is LGHNT and CDR2 is FRNRAP. The trim removed 0 bases at V and 5 bases at J, leaving 19 bases unmatched. This CDR3 contains 21 residues. This clonotype was sampled from a human donor in a cohort sampled during active COVID-19. V and J are TRBV12-5 and TRBJ2-2; 9 bases line up with TRBD2. Sequenced: peripheral blood. CDR3 coding DNA: TGTGCTAGTGGTTTGGTGAGATTGGGAGTAGCGGGGGCCCCGAGAACCGGGGAGCTGTTTTTT. Its translation: CASGLVRLGVAGAPRTGELFF.